This T cell receptor (beta chain) was sequenced for a study of cytomegalovirus exposure and HLA in healthy donors. A few counts support this clone. Antigen specificity is unknown. The CDR3 has 15 residues. Germline V gives CDR1 MNHEY, CDR2 SMNVEV (reference sequence). Losses at the gene ends were 6 bases for V and 3 bases for J; bases not matched to a gene: 6. Study-wide results and caveats: In an earlier analysis, about 87% or about 30%: the productive usage of most TCR beta V segments.

Primers: 60 Vbeta forward and 13 Jbeta reverse. TCRdb's copy holds only in-frame clones and misses some; the assay was immunoSEQ multiplex PCR. The table lists about 180,000 clones, around four fifths of them singletons. The TCR was taken from an older woman in good health and CMV-seropositive. Sequencing used PBMCs. The chain recombines TRBV27 with TRBJ1-1; 11 bases are shared with TRBD1. The CDR3 reads CASSWDRGKYTEAFF. In DNA, the CDR3 is TGTGCCAGCAGCTGGGACAGGGGGAAATACACTGAAGCTTTCTTT.